These 24 T cell receptor beta chains originate from one sample sequenced in a study of naive and memory T cell subsets. Findings and caveats of the study: Naive repertoires, especially CD8, held a few larger clonotypes, possibly memory cells re-expressing CD45RA.

No antigen is known for these receptors. Two oligonucleotides, mixed equimolar, formed the beta constant-region primer covering TRBC1 and TRBC2. Four rounds of PCR amplified the ligated cDNA using nested alpha and beta constant-region primers plus SP2. TCRdb fed the UMI-ligation and nested PCR reads into MiXCR, producing one record per CDR3 protein. This table has 120,000 to 150,000 distinct CDR3 sequences, 22% appearing once. Sequencing used naive CD4+ T cells from blood. All receptors come from a human donor in good health.

The chain links TRBV5-1 to TRBJ2-1, with D maybe TRBD2 (7 bases). Germline CDR1 is SGHRS and CDR2 is YFSETQ. There are 14 residues in the CDR3. Trimming pared 4 bases from V and 8 bases from J, leaving 16 bases between. Here the CDR3 reads CASSGGGPVDEQFF. The CDR3 bases are TGCGCCAGCAGCGGGGGGGGCCCGGTGGATGAGCAGTTCTTC.

This rearrangement joins TRBV12-3 or TRBV12-4 to TRBJ2-2, with a possible D match to TRBD1 (5 bases). The V and J ends lost 5 bases and 6 bases respectively, with 7 bases between them. This CDR3 is 12 amino acids long. As DNA, the CDR3 is TGTGCCAGCAGTCCCAGGGCCGGGGAGCTGTTTTTT. Amino acids: CASSPRAGELFF.

This clonotype occurred a few times. CDR3 residues: CASSQVGFFYNEQFF. The CDR3 region has the DNA TGTGCCAGCAGCCAAGTGGGGTTTTTTTACAATGAGCAGTTCTTC. The chain uses TRBV4-2 and TRBJ2-1; D is uncertain. The CDR3 totals 15 residues. Germline V gene sequence: CDR1 LGHNA, CDR2 YNFKEQ. V shed 1 base and J shed 4 bases, with 11 bases lying between them.

This rearrangement joins TRBV4-2 to TRBJ2-7, with no clear D. The germline V gene has CDR1 LGHNA and CDR2 YNFKEQ. V dropped 0 bases and J dropped 6 bases, with 15 bases sitting between them. There are 15 residues in the CDR3. CDR3: CASSQEELGGFEQYF. The CDR3 nucleotides are TGTGCCAGCAGCCAAGAGGAGTTAGGTGGTTTCGAGCAGTACTTC.

This clonotype was picked up many times. This rearrangement joins TRBV24-1 to TRBJ1-1; weak D call: TRBD1 (5 bases). Trimming pared 3 bases from V and 6 bases from J, leaving 10 bases between. This CDR3 contains 13 residues. Germline V CDR1 and CDR2: KGHDR, SFDVKD. The CDR3 coding sequence is TGTGCCACCAGTGATGGGGGGGAGCCTGAAGCTTTCTTT. As protein: CATSDGGEPEAFF.

This clonotype showed up just a few times. The chain employs TRBV7-8 and TRBJ2-1; 8 bases line up with TRBD2. Per the germline V gene, CDR1 is SGHVS and CDR2 is FQNEAQ. The trim removed 0 bases at V and 6 bases at J, leaving 7 bases unmatched. This CDR3 comprises 16 residues. This CDR3 reads CASSLAGSGIGNEQFF. CDR3 bases: TGTGCCAGCAGCTTAGCCGGTAGCGGGATTGGCAATGAGCAGTTCTTC.

A single count supports this clonotype. The chain couples TRBV3-1 to TRBJ2-5; TRBD2 matches 9 bases. Germline V gives CDR1 LGHDT, CDR2 YNNKEL (reference sequence). This CDR3 comprises 16 residues. The V gene end was trimmed by 4 bases and the J gene end by 5 bases; junction bases not matched to a gene: 11. The CDR3 loop is CASSLFVREGKETQYF. CDR3 in DNA: TGTGCCAGCAGCCTCTTTGTGCGGGAGGGGAAGGAGACCCAGTACTTC.

This clonotype was observed a handful of times. The V call is TRBV20-1, the J call TRBJ2-7, with TRBD1 as a possible D gene (6 bases). In germline, CDR1 is DFQATT, CDR2 SNEGSKA (reference sequence). There are 11 residues in the CDR3. Trimming left V 4 bases short and J 6 bases short, with 10 bases between. DNA of the CDR3: TGCAGTGCTAACCAGGGGATCGAGCAGTACTTC. Protein: CSANQGIEQYF.

The chain carries TRBV6-5 and TRBJ1-2; D uncertain. Germline V gene data show CDR1 as MNHEY and CDR2 as SVGAGI. The CDR3 sequence is 13 residues long. The V end lost 2 bases, the J end lost 12 bases, and 16 bases lay between the germline ends. In nucleotides, the CDR3 is TGTGCCAGCAGTTACGAGGCAGGTCGGGCCAACACCTTC. It specifies CASSYEAGRANTF.

The chain links TRBV27 to TRBJ2-5; either TRBD1 or TRBD2 may supply D (6 bases each). The germline V gene has CDR1 MNHEY and CDR2 SMNVEV (reference sequence). The CDR3 totals 12 residues. V dropped 5 bases and J dropped 4 bases, with 8 bases sitting between them. The chain's CDR3 is CASSGGRETQYF. CDR3 in DNA: TGTGCCAGCAGTGGGGGGCGAGAGACCCAGTACTTC.

J is TRBJ1-1 and V is TRBV20-1; no clear D gene. Trimming removed 5 bases at V and 5 bases at J, with 6 bases between. The CDR3 spans 10 residues. CDR1 DFQATT and CDR2 SNEGSKA come from the germline V gene (reference sequence). The CDR3 is CSARRTEAFF. The CDR3 region has the DNA TGCAGTGCTCGTCGTACTGAAGCTTTCTTT.

This clonotype was found many times. V is TRBV6-5 and J is TRBJ2-3; tentative D call: TRBD2 (6 bases). V lost 0 bases, J lost 0 bases, and 16 bases lay in between. The CDR3 is 18 amino acids. Germline lookup yields CDR1 MNHEY and CDR2 SVGAGI. CDR3 loop: CASSYSRLFGGSTDTQYF. In DNA form, the CDR3 reads TGTGCCAGCAGTTACTCACGGCTTTTCGGGGGAAGCACAGATACGCAGTATTTT.

This clonotype was seen many times. The chain recombines TRBV28 with TRBJ1-5; 7 bases map to TRBD1. The CDR3 is 15 residues long. V lost 5 bases and J lost 0; bases outside the gene matches: 4. Germline V gene data show CDR1 as MDHEN and CDR2 as SYDVKM. The chain's CDR3 is CASSLDRASNQPQHF. The CDR3 DNA reads as TGTGCCAGCAGTCTTGACAGGGCTAGCAATCAGCCCCAGCATTTT.

This clonotype has just a few counts. The chain combines TRBV30 with TRBJ2-1; D call uncertain. Between the trimmed V and J ends, which lost 4 bases and 9 bases, there was a span of 22 bases. CDR3 length: 15 residues. Germline V gives CDR1 GTSNPN, CDR2 SVGIG (reference sequence). The CDR3 reads CAWISGLSWGTEQFF. The CDR3 coding sequence is TGTGCCTGGATATCTGGGCTCAGTTGGGGTACTGAGCAGTTCTTC.

This clonotype was picked up a small number of times. The chain links TRBV5-1 to TRBJ2-7; D assignment may be TRBD1 or TRBD2 (5 bases each). The CDR3 spans 15 residues. The germline V and J ends were trimmed by 0 bases and 0 bases, with 10 bases remaining between them. CDR1 SGHRS and CDR2 YFSETQ come from the germline V gene. This CDR3 reads CASSLVPGPSYEQYF. The CDR3 DNA reads TGCGCCAGCAGCTTGGTGCCGGGACCCTCCTACGAGCAGTACTTC.

The sample holds a few counts of this clonotype. CDR3 residues: CASSYSKRGGFFSYEQYF. The CDR3 nucleotides read TGTGCCAGCAGTTACTCGAAACGAGGGGGATTCTTCTCCTACGAGCAGTACTTC. V gene TRBV6-5 combines with J gene TRBJ2-7; D is perhaps TRBD1 (6 bases). Germline CDR1 reads MNHEY; CDR2 reads SVGAGI. The CDR3 extends over 18 amino acids. With 0 bases removed from V and 0 bases from J, the gap between germline ends came to 18 bases.

This clonotype was counted many times. The chain carries TRBV20-1 and TRBJ2-5; D is undetermined. CDR3 size: 12 residues. Germline V gene lookup returns CDR1 DFQATT and CDR2 SNEGSKA (reference sequence). The V gene lost 3 bases and the J gene lost 5 bases, with 10 bases spanning the gap. CDR3 residues: CSASARQETQYF. The CDR3 nucleotides read TGCAGTGCTAGTGCACGGCAGGAGACCCAGTACTTC.

This clonotype was found a few times. This chain uses TRBV5-1 with TRBJ1-4, with unresolved D. CDR3 size: 14 residues. Germline values: CDR1 SGHRS, CDR2 YFSETQ. Deletions cut 3 bases from V and 4 bases from J, with 10 bases between. The CDR3 sequence is CASSYRGNNEKLFF. CDR3 nucleotides: TGCGCCAGCAGCTACCGGGGTAATAATGAAAAACTGTTTTTT.

This chain connects TRBV2 to TRBJ1-1, with D possibly matching TRBD1 (5 bases). This CDR3 has 14 residues. Germline V lookup: CDR1 SNHLY, CDR2 FYNNEI. Trimming stripped 5 bases from V and 5 bases from J, with 15 bases between. This CDR3 reads CASSWDLGRTEAFF. The CDR3 region has the DNA TGTGCCAGCAGTTGGGACTTGGGGAGGACTGAAGCTTTCTTT.

The V and J genes are TRBV20-1 and TRBJ2-4; D tentatively fits TRBD1 or TRBD2 (5 bases each). The CDR3 extends over 12 amino acids. Trimming removed 3 bases from V and 9 bases from J, with 12 bases in between. The germline gives CDR1 DFQATT, CDR2 SNEGSKA (reference sequence). The CDR3 bases are TGCAGTGCTAGCGGGGACCTGGGCATTCAGTACTTC. It translates to CSASGDLGIQYF.

The chain couples TRBV18 to TRBJ2-5; perhaps TRBD2 as D (6 bases). Germline values: CDR1 KGHSH, CDR2 LQKENI. This CDR3 comprises 16 residues. Trimming took off 3 bases at V and 4 bases at J, with 18 bases between the two ends. The CDR3 protein is CASSPLSGVTGETQYF. Here the CDR3 DNA reads TGTGCCAGCTCACCGCTTTCGGGGGTTACGGGAGAGACCCAGTACTTC.

The V call is TRBV24-1, the J call TRBJ2-1; D is undetermined. V lost 0 bases to trimming and J lost 5 bases, with 4 bases between them. The germline CDR1 and CDR2 sequences are KGHDR and SFDVKD. This CDR3 comprises 13 residues. CDR3 sequence (DNA): TGTGCCACCAGTGATTTGAGGAACAATGAGCAGTTCTTC. Translating it yields CATSDLRNNEQFF.

The table lists this clonotype with a few counts. V usage is TRBV28 and J usage is TRBJ2-1; the match to TRBD2 covers 9 bases. V dropped 6 bases and J dropped 1; count of bases not matched to a gene: 7. Germline V gene sequence: CDR1 MDHEN, CDR2 SYDVKM. This CDR3 contains 16 residues. The CDR3 DNA follows: TGTGCCAGCAGGCCGCCGGGACTAGCATCCTACAATGAGCAGTTCTTC. Translation gives CASRPPGLASYNEQFF.

The sample holds many counts of this clonotype. The chain combines TRBV6-6 with TRBJ2-7; 13 bases line up with TRBD2. V was clipped by 4 bases and J by 4 bases; unmatched bases: 10. CDR3 length equals 17 residues. Germline-derived CDR1 and CDR2 are MNHNY and SVGAGI (reference sequence). The CDR3 region is CASSSPRTSGSRYEQYF. The CDR3 DNA sequence: TGTGCCAGCAGTTCACCGAGGACTAGCGGGAGTCGGTACGAGCAGTACTTC.